Listed below are T cell receptor beta chains from one sample, sequenced in a study of T cells in Graves' hyperthyroidism and ophthalmopathy. TCRdb reanalysed the multiplex PCR reads using MiXCR and keeps one entry per CDR3 protein. There are approximately 420,000 distinct CDR3 sequences in the sample; roughly 13% occur only once, and around 5.3% lies in the top ten. Sequencing used blood. The receptors here all came from a woman younger than 30 with Graves' hyperthyroidism. Each CDR3 is given with its conserved first and last residue. The D gene is left open where the match is weak. Rows may omit the clone size; those that give it use once, few, many or a size class.

CASSPRRVMGYTF	TGTGCCAGCAGTCCCCGGCGGGTCATGGGCTACACCTTC	TRBV27	TRBJ1-2	many	-
CASSHPTGSAETQYF	TGTGCCAGCAGCCATCCGACAGGTTCCGCGGAGACCCAGTACTTC	TRBV3-1	TRBJ2-5	many	-
CSVALAGPLIGYTF	TGCAGCGTTGCGCTGGCAGGACCCTTAATTGGCTACACCTTC	TRBV29-1	TRBJ1-2	-	-
CASSQGAGTGGYTF	TGTGCCAGCAGCCAAGGGGCCGGGACAGGTGGCTACACCTTC	TRBV3-1	TRBJ1-2	many	TRBD1
CASSLPGQVNYGYTF	TGTGCCAGCAGCCTTCCGGGACAGGTTAACTATGGCTACACCTTC	TRBV6-1	TRBJ1-2	many	TRBD1
CAISESLTGPTYEQYF	TGTGCCATCAGTGAGTCCCTGACGGGGCCGACCTACGAGCAGTACTTC	TRBV10-3	TRBJ2-7	many	-
CATSSRASYEQYF	TGTGCCACCTCCTCCAGGGCTTCCTACGAGCAGTACTTC	TRBV27	TRBJ2-7	many	-
CASSLNNPGGPETQYF	TGCGCCAGCAGTCTAAACAACCCGGGAGGGCCAGAGACCCAGTACTTC	TRBV5-1	TRBJ2-5	-	TRBD2
CSAGTNQETQYF	TGCAGTGCCGGGACCAATCAAGAGACCCAGTACTTC	TRBV20-1	TRBJ2-5	few	-
CAISSGRESTGELFF	TGTGCCATCAGTTCGGGGCGGGAGAGCACCGGGGAGCTGTTTTTT	TRBV10-3	TRBJ2-2	many	TRBD2
CSARDSLAGVQETQYF	TGCAGTGCTAGAGATTCCCTAGCGGGGGTACAAGAGACCCAGTACTTC	TRBV20-1	TRBJ2-5	many	TRBD2
CASSPLDSRGADTQYF	TGTGCCAGCTCACCATTGGACTCCCGCGGGGCAGATACGCAGTATTTT	TRBV18	TRBJ2-3	few	-
CSARSRGAASSNQPQHF	TGCAGTGCTAGGTCGCGGGGGGCGGCTTCTAGCAATCAGCCCCAGCATTTT	TRBV20-1	TRBJ1-5	many	-
CASSRDRRADTQYF	TGTGCCAGCAGCCGGGACAGGAGAGCAGATACGCAGTATTTT	TRBV7-3	TRBJ2-3	many	TRBD1
CASSLLQPNTEAFF	TGTGCCAGCAGTTTACTACAGCCTAACACTGAAGCTTTCTTT	TRBV28	TRBJ1-1	many	-
CASSLDVLYNEQFF	TGCGCCAGCAGCTTGGACGTTCTCTACAATGAGCAGTTCTTC	TRBV5-1	TRBJ2-1	few	-
CSVEAGANTIYF	TGCAGCGTTGAGGCAGGGGCAAACACCATATATTTT	TRBV29-1	TRBJ1-3	few	-
CASSRDRSSHNEQFF	TGCGCCAGCAGCCGGGACCGTAGCTCCCACAATGAGCAGTTCTTC	TRBV5-1	TRBJ2-1	-	-
CASSEYLGNQPQHF	TGTGCCAGCAGTGAGTACCTAGGGAATCAGCCCCAGCATTTT	TRBV2	TRBJ1-5	many	-
CASSELREFNQPQHF	TGTGCCAGCAGTGAACTCCGGGAGTTCAATCAGCCCCAGCATTTT	TRBV2	TRBJ1-5	-	-
CASSGKGGTPYDYGYTF	TGTGCCAGCAGCGGTAAGGGGGGAACCCCCTACGACTATGGCTACACCTTC	TRBV11-1	TRBJ1-2	many	-
CASSFGTGQMHGYTF	TGTGCCAGCAGCTTCGGGACAGGGCAGATGCATGGCTACACCTTC	TRBV7-9	TRBJ1-2	-	TRBD1
CASRDTNRVWGYTF	TGTGCCAGCAGGGATACTAACAGGGTTTGGGGCTACACCTTC	TRBV28	TRBJ1-2	many	-
CASSASSTWAEQYF	TGCGCCAGCAGCGCCAGCTCAACCTGGGCCGAGCAGTACTTC	TRBV5-1	TRBJ2-7	many	-
CASSRPGSSYERYF	TGCGCCAGCAGCCGACCAGGGAGCTCCTACGAGCGGTACTTC	TRBV4-1	TRBJ2-7	-	-
CASSLVRLGAGLAYNEQFF	TGTGCCAGCAGCTTAGTCCGTCTGGGGGCGGGACTAGCCTATAATGAGCAGTTCTTC	TRBV7-9	TRBJ2-1	many	TRBD2
CATSQWDSYEQYF	TGTGCCACCAGTCAATGGGACAGTTACGAGCAGTACTTC	TRBV24-1	TRBJ2-7	many	TRBD1
CASSQETAYTGELFF	TGTGCCAGCAGCCAAGAGACAGCTTACACCGGGGAGCTGTTTTTT	TRBV27	TRBJ2-2	few	-
CASKSGSTYEQYF	TGTGCCAGCAAAAGCGGGTCAACCTACGAGCAGTACTTC	TRBV28	TRBJ2-7	few	-
CASSLDPGLAQEQYF	TGCGCCAGCAGCCTCGATCCAGGACTAGCGCAGGAGCAGTACTTC	TRBV4-3	TRBJ2-7	-	TRBD2
CASSPRQGGSPLHF	TGTGCCAGCAGCCCTCGACAGGGAGGATCACCCCTCCACTTT	TRBV3-1	TRBJ1-6	-	TRBD1
CASSFWGSQETQYF	TGTGCCAGCAGCTTCTGGGGCTCCCAAGAGACCCAGTACTTC	TRBV7-9	TRBJ2-5	-	-
CSARLAGPYEQYF	TGCAGTGCAAGACTAGCGGGACCCTACGAGCAGTACTTC	TRBV20-1	TRBJ2-7	few	TRBD2
CAWRPNRVTGDEKLFF	TGTGCCTGGAGGCCTAACAGGGTTACAGGGGATGAAAAACTGTTTTTT	TRBV30	TRBJ1-4	many	TRBD1
CASSVDRGSDEQYF	TGTGCCAGCAGTGTGGACAGGGGCAGCGACGAGCAGTACTTC	TRBV9	TRBJ2-7	many	TRBD1
CASSLESSNGQPQHF	TGTGCCAGCAGCTTAGAATCCAGCAACGGTCAGCCCCAGCATTTT	TRBV7-4	TRBJ1-5	-	-
CASSASQGQGTYEQYF	TGTGCCAGCAGTGCCTCTCAAGGACAGGGGACCTACGAGCAGTACTTC	TRBV6-1	TRBJ2-7	many	TRBD1
CASRVPDTVNTGELFF	TGTGCCAGCAGAGTGCCGGACACCGTGAACACCGGGGAGCTGTTTTTT	TRBV28	TRBJ2-2	few	-
CASSGGTGAYEQYF	TGTGCCAGCAGTGGAGGGACAGGGGCCTACGAGCAGTACTTC	TRBV6-1	TRBJ2-7	many	TRBD1
CASSWDVNTGELFF	TGCGCCAGCAGCTGGGATGTGAACACCGGGGAGCTGTTTTTT	TRBV5-1	TRBJ2-2	-	-
CASSESRLAGTTDTQYF	TGCGCCAGCAGTGAGTCGCGGCTAGCGGGAACCACAGATACGCAGTATTTT	TRBV10-2	TRBJ2-3	many	TRBD2
CASRSSGLAQPQHF	TGTGCCAGTAGGTCTAGTGGGCTGGCTCAGCCCCAGCATTTT	TRBV19	TRBJ1-5	few	-
CASTMVVYTEAFF	TGTGCCAGCACTATGGTTGTTTACACTGAAGCTTTCTTT	TRBV6-1	TRBJ1-1	many	-
CASSEAISGAYNEQFF	TGTGCCAGCAGTGAAGCGATTAGCGGGGCCTACAATGAGCAGTTCTTC	TRBV6-1	TRBJ2-1	many	TRBD2
CSAGGTDPNTEAFF	TGCAGTGCGGGCGGGACCGACCCGAACACTGAAGCTTTCTTT	TRBV20-1	TRBJ1-1	many	-
CASRSWDGDYTEAFF	TGTGCCAGCAGATCATGGGACGGAGACTACACTGAAGCTTTCTTT	TRBV2	TRBJ1-1	-	-
CASSPPYGTSGPSTDTQYF	TGTGCCAGCTCACCACCTTATGGGACTAGCGGCCCTAGCACAGATACGCAGTATTTT	TRBV18	TRBJ2-3	-	TRBD2
CASSEASGATNEKLFF	TGTGCCAGCAGTGAAGCCTCGGGGGCCACTAATGAAAAACTGTTTTTT	TRBV6-1	TRBJ1-4	-	-
CASSLISGRVNEQYF	TGTGCCAGCAGCCTAATAAGCGGGAGGGTCAACGAGCAGTACTTC	TRBV5-6	TRBJ2-7	few	TRBD2
CASSLVPSDYEQYF	TGTGCCAGCAGCTTGGTCCCGTCAGACTACGAGCAGTACTTC	TRBV5-6	TRBJ2-7	few	-
CSALRLAGALTDTQYF	TGCAGTGCTCTCCGACTAGCGGGAGCGCTTACAGATACGCAGTATTTT	TRBV20-1	TRBJ2-3	-	TRBD2
CSARPDRGEQETQYF	TGCAGTGCTAGGCCTGACAGGGGTGAACAAGAGACCCAGTACTTC	TRBV20-1	TRBJ2-5	many	TRBD1
CASSYVQGTGEQYF	TGTGCCAGCAGTTACGTACAGGGCACCGGCGAGCAGTACTTC	TRBV6-2/TRBV6-3	TRBJ2-7	-	-
CASRGLIGTGVSSSGNTIYF	TGTGCCAGCAGGGGTTTAATCGGGACAGGGGTTTCCAGCTCTGGAAACACCATATATTTT	TRBV3-1	TRBJ1-3	few	TRBD1
CASSSRDLRPHNEQFF	TGTGCCAGCAGCAGTAGAGACCTAAGGCCCCACAATGAGCAGTTCTTC	TRBV11-2	TRBJ2-1	many	-
CASSFWGVSYEQYF	TGTGCCAGCAGCTTCTGGGGGGTCTCCTACGAGCAGTACTTC	TRBV13	TRBJ2-7	many	-
CASSQGSGRADTGELFF	TGCGCCAGCAGCCAAGGGAGCGGGAGGGCCGACACCGGGGAGCTGTTTTTT	TRBV4-3	TRBJ2-2	few	TRBD2
CASSLGERLDGYTF	TGTGCCAGCAGCTTAGGCGAACGACTGGATGGCTACACCTTC	TRBV7-9	TRBJ1-2	many	-
CASIPLGRANYGYTF	TGTGCCAGCATTCCCTTGGGGCGGGCTAACTATGGCTACACCTTC	TRBV28	TRBJ1-2	many	-
CSARDGTAVTEAFF	TGCAGTGCTAGAGACGGGACAGCCGTCACTGAAGCTTTCTTT	TRBV20-1	TRBJ1-1	-	TRBD1